This T cell receptor (beta chain) emerged from a study of ipilimumab plus nivolumab after autologous stem cell transplantation. Across the study: A median of 8 nivolumab and 4 to 6 ipilimumab doses were given.

Assay: immunoSEQ multiplex PCR; the TCRdb copy retains only in-frame clones and omits some. The table includes about 47,000 clones, roughly 90% detected once. CDR3 length equals 15 residues. In germline, CDR1 is MNHEY, CDR2 SMNVEV (reference sequence). Between the trimmed V and J ends, which lost 2 bases and 2 bases, there was a span of 12 bases. General study findings and limits: TCR repertoire, Treg phenotype and gut microbiota reportedly support more study of this approach.

Checkpoint therapy with ipilimumab 1 mg/kg began 14 to 28 days after transplant. Through week 26, nivolumab 3 mg/kg IV was given weeks 1, 4, 7, 10, then biweekly. As regards this clone: Its antigen is unknown.

Sequencing used PBMCs, obtained in a trial of ipilimumab plus nivolumab as post-transplant consolidation. This chain uses TRBV27 with TRBJ2-5; D unclear. This TCR was sampled from a male donor with multiple myeloma. CDR3: CASSLGVSVQETQYF. As DNA, the CDR3 is TGTGCCAGCAGTTTAGGTGTCTCAGTTCAAGAGACCCAGTACTTC.